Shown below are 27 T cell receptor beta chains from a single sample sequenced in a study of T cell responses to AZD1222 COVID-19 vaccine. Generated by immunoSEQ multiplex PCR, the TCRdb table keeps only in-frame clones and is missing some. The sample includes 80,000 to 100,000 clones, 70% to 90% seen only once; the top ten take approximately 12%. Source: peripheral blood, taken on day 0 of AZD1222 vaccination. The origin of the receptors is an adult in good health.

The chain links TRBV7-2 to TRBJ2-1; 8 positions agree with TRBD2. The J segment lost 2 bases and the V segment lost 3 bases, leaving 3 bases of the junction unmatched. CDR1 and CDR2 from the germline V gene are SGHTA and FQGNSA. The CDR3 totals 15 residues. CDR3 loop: CASSFQAGAYNEQFF. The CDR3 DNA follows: TGTGCCAGCAGCTTTCAAGCGGGGGCCTACAATGAGCAGTTCTTC.

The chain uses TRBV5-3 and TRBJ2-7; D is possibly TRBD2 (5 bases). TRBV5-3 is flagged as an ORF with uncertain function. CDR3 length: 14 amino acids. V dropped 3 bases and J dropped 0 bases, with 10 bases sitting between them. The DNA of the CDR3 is TGTGCCAGAAGCTCCCGGGAAGTCTCCTACGAGCAGTACTTC. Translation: CARSSREVSYEQYF.

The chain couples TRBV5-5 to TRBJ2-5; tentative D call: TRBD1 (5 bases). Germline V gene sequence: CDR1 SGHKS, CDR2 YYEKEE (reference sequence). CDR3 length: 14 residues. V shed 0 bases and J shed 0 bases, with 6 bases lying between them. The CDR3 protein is CASSLVQDQETQYF. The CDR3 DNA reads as TGTGCCAGCAGCTTGGTACAGGACCAAGAGACCCAGTACTTC.

CDR3 sequence reads: CAWSRGNQPQHF. The CDR3 nucleotides read TGTGCCTGGAGCCGGGGCAATCAGCCCCAGCATTTT. The chain is built from TRBV30 and TRBJ1-5, with D uncertain. Germline values: CDR1 GTSNPN, CDR2 SVGIG (reference sequence). This CDR3 region has 12 residues. Trimming took 3 bases from V and 2 from J, leaving 5 bases between them.

CDR3 DNA: TGTGCCAGCAGCCAGGGCAGTGTGGGCACTGAAGCTTTCTTT. It yields the protein CASSQGSVGTEAFF. The gene calls are TRBV6-5 and TRBJ1-1, with a tentative D call TRBD1 (5 bases). The germline V gene encodes CDR1 MNHEY and CDR2 SVGAGI. The CDR3 is made up of 14 amino acids. The ends were cut back, 6 bases at V and 4 bases at J, with 15 bases in the middle.

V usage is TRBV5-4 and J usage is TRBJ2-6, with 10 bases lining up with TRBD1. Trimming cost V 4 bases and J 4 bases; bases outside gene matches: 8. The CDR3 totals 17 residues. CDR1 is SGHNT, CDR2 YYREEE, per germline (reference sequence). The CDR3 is CASSPGTGARGANVLTF. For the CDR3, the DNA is TGTGCCAGCAGCCCAGGGACAGGGGCTAGAGGGGCCAACGTCCTGACTTTC.

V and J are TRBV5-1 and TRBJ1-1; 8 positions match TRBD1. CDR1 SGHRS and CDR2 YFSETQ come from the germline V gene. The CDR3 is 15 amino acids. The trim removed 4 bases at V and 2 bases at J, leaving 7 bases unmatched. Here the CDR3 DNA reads TGCGCCAGCAGCCCAAACAGGGGGGTAAACACTGAAGCTTTCTTT. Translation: CASSPNRGVNTEAFF.

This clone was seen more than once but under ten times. The CDR3 loop is CASSLGQDNQPQHF. Here the CDR3 DNA reads TGTGCCAGCAGCTTAGGGCAGGACAATCAGCCCCAGCATTTT. The chain combines TRBV13 with TRBJ1-5; D is uncertain. Germline lookup yields CDR1 PRHDT and CDR2 FYEKMQ (reference sequence). Trimming took 0 bases from V and 3 from J, leaving 6 bases between them. This CDR3 contains 14 residues.

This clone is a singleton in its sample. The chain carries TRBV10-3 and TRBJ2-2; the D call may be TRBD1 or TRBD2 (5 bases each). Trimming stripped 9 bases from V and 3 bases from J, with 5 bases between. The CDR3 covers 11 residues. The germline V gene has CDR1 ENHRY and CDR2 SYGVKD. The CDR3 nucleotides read TGTGCCATGGGGGACACCGGGGAGCTGTTTTTT. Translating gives CAMGDTGELFF.

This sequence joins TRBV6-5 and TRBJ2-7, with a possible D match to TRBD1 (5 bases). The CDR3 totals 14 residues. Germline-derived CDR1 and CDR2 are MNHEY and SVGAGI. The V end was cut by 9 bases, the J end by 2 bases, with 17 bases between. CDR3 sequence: CASPGNRIPYEQYF. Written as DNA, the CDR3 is TGTGCCAGTCCAGGGAATAGAATTCCCTACGAGCAGTACTTC.

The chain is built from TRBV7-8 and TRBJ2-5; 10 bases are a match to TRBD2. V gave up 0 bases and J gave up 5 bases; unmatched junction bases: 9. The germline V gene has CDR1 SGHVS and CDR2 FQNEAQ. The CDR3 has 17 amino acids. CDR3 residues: CASSLALAGGGAETQYF. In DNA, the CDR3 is TGTGCCAGCAGCTTAGCGTTAGCGGGGGGCGGTGCGGAGACCCAGTACTTC.

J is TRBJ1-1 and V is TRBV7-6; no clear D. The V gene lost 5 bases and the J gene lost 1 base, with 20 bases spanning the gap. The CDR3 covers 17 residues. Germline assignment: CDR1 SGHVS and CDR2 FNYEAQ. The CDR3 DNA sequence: TGTGCCAGCAGCCCGCGGAAAGGAAGTGCCACGAACACTGAAGCTTTCTTT. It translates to CASSPRKGSATNTEAFF.

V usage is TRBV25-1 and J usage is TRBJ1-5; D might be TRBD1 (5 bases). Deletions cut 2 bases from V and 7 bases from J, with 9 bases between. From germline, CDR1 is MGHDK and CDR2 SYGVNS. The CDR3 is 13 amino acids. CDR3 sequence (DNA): TGTGCCAGCAGTGAAGCAGGGCGGCAGCCCCAGCATTTT. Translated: CASSEAGRQPQHF.

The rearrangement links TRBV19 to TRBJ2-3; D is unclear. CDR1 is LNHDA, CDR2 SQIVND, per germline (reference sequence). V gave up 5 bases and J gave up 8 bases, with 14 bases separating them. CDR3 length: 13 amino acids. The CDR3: CASSERASATQYF. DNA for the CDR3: TGTGCCAGTAGTGAGAGAGCCTCCGCTACGCAGTATTTT.

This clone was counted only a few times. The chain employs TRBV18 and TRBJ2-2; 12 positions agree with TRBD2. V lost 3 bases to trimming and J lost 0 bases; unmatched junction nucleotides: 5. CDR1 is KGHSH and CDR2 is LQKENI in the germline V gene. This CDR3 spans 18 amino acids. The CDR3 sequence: CASSPPLAGGPNTGELFF. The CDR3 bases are TGTGCCAGCTCACCCCCACTAGCGGGGGGACCGAACACCGGGGAGCTGTTTTTT.

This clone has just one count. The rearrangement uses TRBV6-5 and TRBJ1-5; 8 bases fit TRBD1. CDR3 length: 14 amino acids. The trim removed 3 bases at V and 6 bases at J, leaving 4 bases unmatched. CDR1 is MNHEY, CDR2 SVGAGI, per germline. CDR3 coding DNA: TGTGCCAGCAGTTATGGGACAGGAGGTCAGCCCCAGCATTTT. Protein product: CASSYGTGGQPQHF.

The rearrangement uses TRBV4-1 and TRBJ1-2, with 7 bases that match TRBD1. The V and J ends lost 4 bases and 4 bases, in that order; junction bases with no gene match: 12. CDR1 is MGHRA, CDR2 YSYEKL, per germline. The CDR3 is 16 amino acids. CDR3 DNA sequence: TGCGCCAGCAGCCCTACGGGACAGTCGACTCTCTATGGCTACACCTTC. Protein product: CASSPTGQSTLYGYTF.

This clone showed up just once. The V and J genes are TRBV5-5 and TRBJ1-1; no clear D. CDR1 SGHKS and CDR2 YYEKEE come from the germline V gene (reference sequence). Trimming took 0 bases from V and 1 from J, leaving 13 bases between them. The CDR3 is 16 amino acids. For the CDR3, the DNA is TGTGCCAGCAGCTTGGGGGCTGAGGAGCCGAACACTGAAGCTTTCTTT. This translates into CASSLGAEEPNTEAFF.

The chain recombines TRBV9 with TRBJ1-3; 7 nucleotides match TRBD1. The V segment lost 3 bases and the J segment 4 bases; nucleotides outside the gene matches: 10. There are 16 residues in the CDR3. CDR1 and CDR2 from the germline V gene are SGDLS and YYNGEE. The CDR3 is CASSGQTGFAGNTIYF. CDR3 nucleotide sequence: TGTGCCAGCAGCGGCCAGACAGGGTTCGCGGGAAACACCATATATTTT.

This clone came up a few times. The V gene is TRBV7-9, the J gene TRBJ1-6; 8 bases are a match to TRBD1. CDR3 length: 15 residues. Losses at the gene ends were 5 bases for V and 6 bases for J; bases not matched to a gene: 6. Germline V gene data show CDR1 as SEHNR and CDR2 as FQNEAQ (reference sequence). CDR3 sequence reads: CASSPTGAGNSPLHF. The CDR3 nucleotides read TGTGCCAGCAGCCCGACAGGGGCGGGTAATTCACCCCTCCACTTT.

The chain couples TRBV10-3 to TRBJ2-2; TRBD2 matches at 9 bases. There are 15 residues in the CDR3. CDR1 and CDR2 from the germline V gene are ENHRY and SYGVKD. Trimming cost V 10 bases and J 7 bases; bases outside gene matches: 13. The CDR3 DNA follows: TGTGCCAGCCGCGGGGGGGGACCGGGGAGCGGGGAGCTGTTTTTT. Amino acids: CASRGGGPGSGELFF.

The chain's CDR3 is CASSSPGRPNTEAFF. The CDR3 nucleotides read TGTGCCAGTAGTAGCCCGGGACGGCCGAACACTGAAGCTTTCTTT. The rearrangement links TRBV19 to TRBJ1-1, with a possible D match to TRBD1 (5 bases). The germline V and J ends were trimmed by 4 bases and 1 base, with 13 bases remaining between them. Germline V gives CDR1 LNHDA, CDR2 SQIVND (reference sequence). The CDR3 has 15 residues.

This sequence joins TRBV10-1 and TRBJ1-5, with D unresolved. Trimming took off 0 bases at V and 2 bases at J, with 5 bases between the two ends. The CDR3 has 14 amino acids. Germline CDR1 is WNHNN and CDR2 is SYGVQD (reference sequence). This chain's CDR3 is CASSESDRNQPQHF. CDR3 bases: TGCGCCAGCAGTGAGTCGGATCGCAATCAGCCCCAGCATTTT.

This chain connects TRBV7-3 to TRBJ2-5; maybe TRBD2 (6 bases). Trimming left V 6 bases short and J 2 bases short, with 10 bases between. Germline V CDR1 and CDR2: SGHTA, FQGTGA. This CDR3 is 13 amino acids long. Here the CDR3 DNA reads TGTGCCAGCAGTTCCGGGAGACAAGAGACCCAGTACTTC. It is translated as CASSSGRQETQYF. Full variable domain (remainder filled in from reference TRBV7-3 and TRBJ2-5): GAGVSQTPSNKVTEKGKYVELRCDPISGHTALYWYRQSLGQGPEFLIYFQGTGAADDSGLPNDRFFAVRPEGSVSTLKIQRTERGDSAVYLCASSSGRQETQYFGPGTRLLVL.

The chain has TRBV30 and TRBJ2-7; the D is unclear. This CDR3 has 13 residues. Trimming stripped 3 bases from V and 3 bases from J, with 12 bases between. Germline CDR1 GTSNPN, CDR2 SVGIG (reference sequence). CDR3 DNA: TGTGCCTGGAGCGGCCTCAATAGCTACGAGCAGTACTTC. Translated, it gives CAWSGLNSYEQYF.

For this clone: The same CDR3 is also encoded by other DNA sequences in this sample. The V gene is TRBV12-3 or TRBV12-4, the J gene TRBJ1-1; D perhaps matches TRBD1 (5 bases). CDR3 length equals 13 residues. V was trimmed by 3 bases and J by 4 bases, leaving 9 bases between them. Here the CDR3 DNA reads TGTGCCAGCAGTTTCGGGGGTGGCACTGAAGCTTTCTTT. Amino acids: CASSFGGGTEAFF.

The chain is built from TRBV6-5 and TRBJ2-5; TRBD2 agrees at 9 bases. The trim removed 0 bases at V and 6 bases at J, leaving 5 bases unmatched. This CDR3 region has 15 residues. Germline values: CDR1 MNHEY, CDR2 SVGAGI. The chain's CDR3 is CASSYSWTSEKTQYF. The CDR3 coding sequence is TGTGCCAGCAGTTACTCATGGACTAGCGAAAAGACCCAGTACTTC.